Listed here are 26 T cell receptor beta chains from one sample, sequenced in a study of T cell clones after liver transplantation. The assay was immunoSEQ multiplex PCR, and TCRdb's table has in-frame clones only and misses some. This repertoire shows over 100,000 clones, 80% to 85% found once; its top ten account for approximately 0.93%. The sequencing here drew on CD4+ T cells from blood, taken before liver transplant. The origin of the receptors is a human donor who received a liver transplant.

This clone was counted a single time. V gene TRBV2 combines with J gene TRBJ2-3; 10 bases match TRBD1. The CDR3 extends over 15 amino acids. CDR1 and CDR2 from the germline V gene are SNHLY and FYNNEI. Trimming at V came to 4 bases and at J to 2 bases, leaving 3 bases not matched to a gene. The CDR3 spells CASSVGTGVTDTQYF. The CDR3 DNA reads TGTGCCAGCAGTGTGGGGACAGGGGTCACAGATACGCAGTATTTT.

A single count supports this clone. CDR3 in amino acids: CASRRDRQGGNTIYF. DNA of the CDR3: TGTGCCAGCAGACGTGACAGGCAAGGAGGAAACACCATATATTTT. V usage is TRBV7-2 and J usage is TRBJ1-3, with a tentative D call TRBD1 (6 bases). Germline V gene data show CDR1 as SGHTA and CDR2 as FQGNSA. CDR3 length: 15 residues. Trimming removed 6 bases from V and 4 bases from J, with 16 bases in between.

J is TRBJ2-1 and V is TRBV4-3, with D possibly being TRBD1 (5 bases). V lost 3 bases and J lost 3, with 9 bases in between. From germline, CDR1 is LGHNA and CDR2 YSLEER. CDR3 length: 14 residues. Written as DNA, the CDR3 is TGCGCCAGCAGCCAGGAAGACAGCTACAATGAGCAGTTCTTC. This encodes CASSQEDSYNEQFF.

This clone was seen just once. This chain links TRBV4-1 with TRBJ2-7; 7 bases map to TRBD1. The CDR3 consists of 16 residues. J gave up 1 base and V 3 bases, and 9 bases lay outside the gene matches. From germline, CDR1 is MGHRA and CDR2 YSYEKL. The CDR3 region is CASSQTFGDRSYEQYF. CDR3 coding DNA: TGCGCCAGCAGCCAGACCTTCGGGGACAGATCCTACGAGCAGTACTTC.

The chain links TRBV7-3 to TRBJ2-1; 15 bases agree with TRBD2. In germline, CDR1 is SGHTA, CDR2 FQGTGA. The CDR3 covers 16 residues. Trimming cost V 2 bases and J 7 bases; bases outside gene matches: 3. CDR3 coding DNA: TGTGCCAGCAGCTTAGGAGGGACTAGCGGGAGGAATGAGCAGTTCTTC. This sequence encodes CASSLGGTSGRNEQFF.

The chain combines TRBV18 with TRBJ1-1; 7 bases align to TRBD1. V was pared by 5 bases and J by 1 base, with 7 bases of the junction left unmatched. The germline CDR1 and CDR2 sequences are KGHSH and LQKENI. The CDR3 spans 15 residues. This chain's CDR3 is CASSTGQGGNTEAFF. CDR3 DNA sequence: TGTGCCAGCTCAACAGGGCAGGGGGGGAACACTGAAGCTTTCTTT.

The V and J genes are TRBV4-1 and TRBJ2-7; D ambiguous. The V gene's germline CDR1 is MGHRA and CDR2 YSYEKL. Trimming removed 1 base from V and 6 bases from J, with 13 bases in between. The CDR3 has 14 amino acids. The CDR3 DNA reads TGCGCCAGCAGCCAAGTGGCCAGGTCTCTCGAGCAGTACTTC. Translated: CASSQVARSLEQYF.

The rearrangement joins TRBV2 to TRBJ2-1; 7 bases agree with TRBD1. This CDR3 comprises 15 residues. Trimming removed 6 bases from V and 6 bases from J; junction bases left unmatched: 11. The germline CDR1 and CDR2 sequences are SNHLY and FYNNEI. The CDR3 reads CASRRDQGVSNEQFF. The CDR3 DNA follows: TGTGCCAGCAGAAGGGACCAGGGGGTCAGCAATGAGCAGTTCTTC.

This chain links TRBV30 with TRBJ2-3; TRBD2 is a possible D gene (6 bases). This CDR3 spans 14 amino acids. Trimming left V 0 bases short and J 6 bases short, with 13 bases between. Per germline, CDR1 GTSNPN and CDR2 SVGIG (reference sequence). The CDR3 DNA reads TGTGCCTGGAGTGTAGGCCGGGAGAGGGATACGCAGTATTTT. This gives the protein CAWSVGRERDTQYF.

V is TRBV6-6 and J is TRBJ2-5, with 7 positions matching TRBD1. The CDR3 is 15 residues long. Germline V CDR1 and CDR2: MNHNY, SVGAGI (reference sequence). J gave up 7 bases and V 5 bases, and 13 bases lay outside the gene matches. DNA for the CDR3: TGTGCCAGCAGTCCGTTCGCGACAGGGAGCGGGACCCAGTACTTC. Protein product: CASSPFATGSGTQYF.

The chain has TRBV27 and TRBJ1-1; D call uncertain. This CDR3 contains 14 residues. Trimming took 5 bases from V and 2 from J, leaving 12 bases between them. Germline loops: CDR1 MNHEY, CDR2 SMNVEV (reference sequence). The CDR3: CASSTNPRNTEAFF. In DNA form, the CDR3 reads TGTGCCAGCAGTACCAACCCCAGAAACACTGAAGCTTTCTTT.

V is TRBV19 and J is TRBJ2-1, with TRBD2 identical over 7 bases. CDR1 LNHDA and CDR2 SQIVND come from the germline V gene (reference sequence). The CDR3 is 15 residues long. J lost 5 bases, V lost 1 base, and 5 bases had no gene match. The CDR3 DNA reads TGTGCCAGTAGTATAGGCGGGAGAGCGAACAATGAGCAGTTCTTC. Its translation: CASSIGGRANNEQFF.

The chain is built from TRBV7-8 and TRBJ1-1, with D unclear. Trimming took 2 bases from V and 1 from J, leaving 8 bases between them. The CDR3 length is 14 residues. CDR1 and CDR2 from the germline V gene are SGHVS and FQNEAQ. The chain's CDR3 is CASSLFISNTEAFF. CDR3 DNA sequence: TGTGCCAGCAGCTTATTCATATCGAACACTGAAGCTTTCTTT.

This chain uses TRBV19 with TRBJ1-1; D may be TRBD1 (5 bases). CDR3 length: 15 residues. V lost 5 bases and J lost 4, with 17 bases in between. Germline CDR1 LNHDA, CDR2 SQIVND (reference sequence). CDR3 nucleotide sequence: TGTGCCAGTAGTTCGGGGGAGGGTCGAAGCACTGAAGCTTTCTTT. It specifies CASSSGEGRSTEAFF.

CDR3 loop: CASSPGGIQYF. The CDR3 DNA reads TGTGCCAGCAGCCCCGGAGGCATTCAGTACTTC. This chain uses TRBV28 with TRBJ2-4; perhaps TRBD2 as D (5 bases). Germline lookup yields CDR1 MDHEN and CDR2 SYDVKM. The CDR3 has 11 residues. V lost 6 bases to trimming and J lost 9 bases, with 9 bases between them. Combining the CDR3 with reference TRBV28 and TRBJ2-4 gives the whole variable domain DVKVTQSSRYLVKRTGEKVFLECVQDMDHENMFWYRQDPGLGLRLIYFSYDVKMKEKGDIPEGYSVSREKKERFSLILESASTNQTSMYLCASSPGGIQYFGAGTRLSVL.

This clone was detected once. CDR3 coding DNA: TGTGCCAGCAGCGTTTTCCAGGGTGAGGGCACCATATATTTT. The encoded protein is CASSVFQGEGTIYF. This rearrangement joins TRBV9 to TRBJ1-3, with TRBD1 as a possible D gene (5 bases). The length of the CDR3 is 14 residues. Trimming pared 2 bases from V and 9 bases from J, leaving 15 bases between. CDR1 and CDR2 (germline): SGDLS, YYNGEE.

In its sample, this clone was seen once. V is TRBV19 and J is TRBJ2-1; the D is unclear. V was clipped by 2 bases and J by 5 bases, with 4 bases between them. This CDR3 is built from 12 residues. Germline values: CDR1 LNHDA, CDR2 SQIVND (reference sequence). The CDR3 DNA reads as TGTGCCAGTAGTATACAGAACAATGAGCAGTTCTTC. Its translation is CASSIQNNEQFF.

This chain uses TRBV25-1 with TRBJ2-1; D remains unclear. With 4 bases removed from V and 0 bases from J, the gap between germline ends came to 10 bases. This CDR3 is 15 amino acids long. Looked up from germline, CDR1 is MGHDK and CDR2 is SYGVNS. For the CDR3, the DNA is TGTGCCAGCAGTGCCAGGACGAGCTCCTACAATGAGCAGTTCTTC. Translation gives CASSARTSSYNEQFF.

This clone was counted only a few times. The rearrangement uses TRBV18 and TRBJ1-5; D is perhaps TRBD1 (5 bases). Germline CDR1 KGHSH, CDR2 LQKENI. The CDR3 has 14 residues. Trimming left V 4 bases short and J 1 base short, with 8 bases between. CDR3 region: CASSRGVSNQPQHF. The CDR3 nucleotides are TGTGCCAGCTCACGGGGGGTAAGCAATCAGCCCCAGCATTTT.

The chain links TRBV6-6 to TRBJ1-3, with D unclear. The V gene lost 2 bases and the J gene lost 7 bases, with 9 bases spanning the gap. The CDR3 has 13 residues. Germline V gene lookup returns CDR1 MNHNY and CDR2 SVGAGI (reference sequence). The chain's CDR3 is CASSYKRENTIYF. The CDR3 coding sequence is TGTGCCAGCAGTTACAAGAGGGAGAACACCATATATTTT.

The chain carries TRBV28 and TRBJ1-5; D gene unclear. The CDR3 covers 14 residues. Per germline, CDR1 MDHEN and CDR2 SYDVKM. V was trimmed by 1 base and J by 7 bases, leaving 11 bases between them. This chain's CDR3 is CASSLSVKGQPQHF. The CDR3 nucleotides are TGTGCCAGCAGTTTATCGGTGAAAGGGCAGCCCCAGCATTTT.

The DNA for the CDR3 is TGTGCCAGCAGCTTGCAACCTATAAACTCCTACGAGCAGTACTTC. Its protein product is CASSLQPINSYEQYF. J is TRBJ2-7 and V is TRBV7-6; D remains ambiguous. In germline, CDR1 is SGHVS, CDR2 FNYEAQ. The V end was cut by 3 bases, the J end by 0 bases, with 12 bases between. The length of the CDR3 is 15 residues.

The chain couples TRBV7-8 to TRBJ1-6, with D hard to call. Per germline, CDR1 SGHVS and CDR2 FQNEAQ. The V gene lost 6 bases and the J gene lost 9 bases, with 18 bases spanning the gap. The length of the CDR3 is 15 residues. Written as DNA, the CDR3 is TGTGCCAGCAGTCCTACAGCAGACGCGTTTTCACCCCTCCACTTT. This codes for CASSPTADAFSPLHF.

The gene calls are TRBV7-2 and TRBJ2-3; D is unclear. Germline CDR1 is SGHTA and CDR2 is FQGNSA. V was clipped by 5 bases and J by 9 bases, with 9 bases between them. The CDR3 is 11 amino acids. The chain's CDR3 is CASSPHWTQYF. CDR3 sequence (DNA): TGTGCCAGCAGCCCCCATTGGACGCAGTATTTT.

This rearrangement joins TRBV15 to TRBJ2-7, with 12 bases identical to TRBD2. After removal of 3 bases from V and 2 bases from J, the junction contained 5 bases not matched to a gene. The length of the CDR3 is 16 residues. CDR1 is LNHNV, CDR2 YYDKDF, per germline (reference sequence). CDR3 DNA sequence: TGTGCCACCAGCAGGGCCCGGACTAGCGGGGCCTACGAGCAGTACTTC. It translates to CATSRARTSGAYEQYF.

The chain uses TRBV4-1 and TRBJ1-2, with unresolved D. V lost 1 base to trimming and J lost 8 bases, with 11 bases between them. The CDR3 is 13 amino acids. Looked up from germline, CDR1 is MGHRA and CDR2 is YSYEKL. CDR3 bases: TGCGCCAGCAGCCAAGCTGGTTATAAGGGCTACACCTTC. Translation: CASSQAGYKGYTF.